The T cell receptor (beta chain) described here comes from a study of blood T cell repertoires in COVID-19. Produced via immunoSEQ multiplex PCR; TCRdb's table is partial and in-frame only. The table shows under 150,000 clones, with around four fifths occurring only once. Enrollees, roughly 18 to 89 years old, lived in about two dozen US areas. Clinical history as reported by participants underpinned cohort assignment. Cohort 3 donors were reported recovered after two negative PCRs, clearance, or symptom resolution. Sequencing used PBMCs or T cells enriched from blood (not recorded which). This clonotype was obtained from a man aged 30-40 years who had recovered from COVID-19.

CDR3 sequence reads: CASSPRDRLNTGELFF. For the CDR3, the DNA is TGTGCCAGCTCACCACGGGACAGACTGAACACCGGGGAGCTGTTTTTT. The V and J genes are TRBV18 and TRBJ2-2; 7 nucleotides match TRBD1. The J segment lost 1 base and the V segment lost 1 base, leaving 3 bases of the junction unmatched. Germline assignment: CDR1 KGHSH and CDR2 LQKENI. The CDR3 is 16 residues long.